Each of the 21 T cell receptor beta chains below was sequenced from the same sample in a study of blood T cell repertoires in COVID-19. Profiled with immunoSEQ multiplex PCR; TCRdb holds only in-frame clones, not every one. The sample lists hundreds of thousands of clones, 85% occurring once. The sequenced sample consisted of peripheral blood. The receptors here all came from a man aged 40-55 years with acute or convalescent COVID-19.

This chain connects TRBV10-1 to TRBJ2-1; the D is unclear. Trimming removed 3 bases from V and 15 bases from J, with 12 bases in between. Germline V lookup: CDR1 WNHNN, CDR2 SYGVQD (reference sequence). This CDR3 is 11 amino acids long. The DNA of the CDR3 is TGCGCCAGCAGTGAAGGAAGCGCTCGGTTCTTC. This sequence encodes CASSEGSARFF.

This sequence joins TRBV7-3 and TRBJ2-7; TRBD1 aligns across 9 bases. This CDR3 has 15 amino acids. Germline CDR1 reads SGHTA; CDR2 reads FQGTGA. Trimming took 5 bases from V and 1 from J; bases not matched to a gene: 6. Here the CDR3 DNA reads TGTGCCAGCAGCCCGGGACAGGGATTATCCTACGAGCAGTACTTC. Protein: CASSPGQGLSYEQYF.

V gene TRBV9 combines with J gene TRBJ2-2, with 7 positions matching TRBD1. In germline, CDR1 is SGDLS, CDR2 YYNGEE. The CDR3 is 12 residues long. J gave up 7 bases and V 6 bases, and 3 bases lay outside the gene matches. The CDR3 is CASKGASGELFF. CDR3 bases: TGTGCCAGCAAGGGGGCCAGCGGGGAGCTGTTTTTT.

The chain links TRBV5-1 to TRBJ2-1; D possibly corresponds to TRBD1 (6 bases). CDR1 SGHRS and CDR2 YFSETQ come from the germline V gene. With 4 bases removed from V and 0 bases from J, the gap between germline ends came to 17 bases. The CDR3 consists of 17 residues. Here the CDR3 DNA reads TGCGCCAGCAGCCTGACAGGCAAGGCGGGCTCCTACAATGAGCAGTTCTTC. Its protein is CASSLTGKAGSYNEQFF.

J is TRBJ1-4 and V is TRBV9; D call uncertain. The CDR3 is 14 residues long. Trimming pared 4 bases from V and 8 bases from J, leaving 15 bases between. Germline V CDR1 and CDR2: SGDLS, YYNGEE. This chain's CDR3 is CASSQRPDTEKLFF. CDR3 nucleotides: TGTGCCAGCAGCCAGCGCCCTGATACAGAAAAACTGTTTTTT.

The rearrangement uses TRBV2 and TRBJ2-5; tentative D call: TRBD1 (6 bases). The ends were cut back, 5 bases at V and 3 bases at J, with 22 bases in the middle. The CDR3 is 17 amino acids. CDR1 and CDR2 (germline): SNHLY, FYNNEI. The CDR3 bases are TGTGCCAGCAGTCTAGCCCTCAGGGGAAGAATTAAAGAGACCCAGTACTTC. It codes for CASSLALRGRIKETQYF.

The V gene is TRBV19, the J gene TRBJ2-7, with 10 bases aligning to TRBD2. This CDR3 is built from 13 residues. V lost 2 bases and J lost 5; bases outside the gene matches: 0. Germline loops: CDR1 LNHDA, CDR2 SQIVND (reference sequence). The CDR3 sequence is CASSISGGDEQYF. In DNA, the CDR3 is TGTGCCAGTAGTATAAGCGGGGGGGACGAGCAGTACTTC.

The chain links TRBV5-8 to TRBJ2-3, with 8 bases aligning to TRBD1. Trimming at V came to 4 bases and at J to 3 bases, leaving 13 bases not matched to a gene. The germline V gene encodes CDR1 SGHTS and CDR2 YDEGEE. The CDR3 contains 17 residues. The CDR3 is CASSTGQGRGDTDTQYF. The CDR3 DNA follows: TGTGCCAGCAGCACCGGACAGGGTCGGGGTGATACAGATACGCAGTATTTT.

This clone was recorded once. This sequence joins TRBV9 and TRBJ1-3; 8 bases fit TRBD1. J lost 0 bases, V lost 0 bases, and 5 bases had no gene match. CDR1 is SGDLS, CDR2 YYNGEE, per germline. The CDR3 is 17 amino acids. The CDR3 is CASSVEGQGFSGNTIYF. DNA of the CDR3: TGTGCCAGCAGCGTAGAAGGACAGGGCTTCTCTGGAAACACCATATATTTT.

The chain combines TRBV6-5 with TRBJ1-2; no clear D. Germline V gene data show CDR1 as MNHEY and CDR2 as SVGAGI. The CDR3 runs 12 residues. Trimming stripped 6 bases from V and 4 bases from J, with 9 bases between. CDR3 coding DNA: TGTGCCAGCAGGCCCCCGGGCTATGGCTACACCTTC. It codes for CASRPPGYGYTF.

This clone was picked up one time. J is TRBJ1-1 and V is TRBV4-3; tentative D call: TRBD1 (6 bases). From germline, CDR1 is LGHNA and CDR2 YSLEER. The CDR3 is 14 amino acids. Trimming shortened V by 4 bases and J by 1 base, and 10 bases separated the two germline ends. CDR3 DNA: TGCGCCAGCAGCCGAACGGACAGGAACACTGAAGCTTTCTTT. It is translated as CASSRTDRNTEAFF.

The gene calls are TRBV6-1 and TRBJ1-5, with TRBD1 matching 8 bases. CDR1 and CDR2 (germline): MNHNS, SASEGT. This CDR3 has 14 residues. The junction had 7 bases not matched to a gene; V was cut back by 3 bases and J by 9 bases. DNA for the CDR3: TGTGCCAGCAGTGAGGTGACAGGGGCGGGGCCCCAGCATTTT. Its protein product is CASSEVTGAGPQHF.

V usage is TRBV5-6 and J usage is TRBJ2-5; 10 positions agree with TRBD1. This CDR3 region has 16 residues. Trimming took 4 bases from V and 1 from J; bases not matched to a gene: 7. Germline CDR1 reads SGHDT; CDR2 reads YYEEEE. The CDR3 sequence is CASSPRDRGGQETQYF. CDR3 nucleotide sequence: TGTGCCAGCAGCCCCCGGGACAGGGGAGGCCAAGAGACCCAGTACTTC.

The genes are TRBV20-1 and TRBJ2-7, with D possibly being TRBD1 (6 bases). CDR3 size: 14 residues. The V end was cut by 3 bases, the J end by 5 bases, with 17 bases between. Germline V gene lookup returns CDR1 DFQATT and CDR2 SNEGSKA (reference sequence). The DNA of the CDR3 is TGCAGTGCTAGTACGGGGACAAGGAAGGACGAGCAGTACTTC. It specifies CSASTGTRKDEQYF.

The CDR3 loop reads CASSWRADTQYF. CDR3 in DNA: TGCGCCAGCAGCTGGAGGGCAGATACGCAGTATTTT. The V call is TRBV5-1, the J call TRBJ2-3; D might be TRBD2 (6 bases). Germline V gene data show CDR1 as SGHRS and CDR2 as YFSETQ. Trimming removed 3 bases from V and 4 bases from J, with 6 bases in between. There are 12 residues in the CDR3. Drawing the rest from reference TRBV5-1 and TRBJ2-3, the complete variable domain is KAGVTQTPRYLIKTRGQQVTLSCSPISGHRSVSWYQQTPGQGLQFLFEYFSETQRNKGNFPGRFSGRQFSNSRSEMNVSTLELGDSALYLCASSWRADTQYFGPGTRLTVL.

This chain connects TRBV3-1 (or the pseudogene TRBV3-2) to TRBJ2-7, with TRBD2 as a possible D gene (5 bases). Between the trimmed V and J ends, which lost 0 bases and 1 base, there was a span of 10 bases. CDR1 and CDR2 (germline): LGHDT, YNNKEL (reference sequence). CDR3 size: 15 residues. For the CDR3, the DNA is TGTGCCAGCAGCCAAGAGGGGAGATTGTCCTACGAGCAGTACTTC. Translation: CASSQEGRLSYEQYF.

The chain joins TRBV7-9 to TRBJ2-7, with 7 bases identical to TRBD1. The CDR3 has 14 amino acids. Germline values: CDR1 SEHNR, CDR2 FQNEAQ (reference sequence). The ends lost 4 bases at V and 4 bases at J; junction bases unmatched: 7. CDR3 nucleotides: TGTGCCAGCAGCTCCGGACAGGCGGCATACGAGCAGTACTTC. Protein product: CASSSGQAAYEQYF.

The chain couples TRBV9 to TRBJ1-5; TRBD1 matches at 10 bases. Germline V lookup: CDR1 SGDLS, CDR2 YYNGEE. The CDR3 is 15 amino acids. Losses at the gene ends were 3 bases for V and 6 bases for J; bases not matched to a gene: 6. CDR3 amino acids: CASSAGTGEGQPQHF. Here the CDR3 DNA reads TGTGCCAGCAGCGCAGGGACAGGGGAAGGTCAGCCCCAGCATTTT.

V and J are TRBV5-6 and TRBJ1-5, with a possible D match to TRBD1 (6 bases). The CDR3 loop spans 15 amino acids. The V end lost 0 bases, the J end lost 3 bases, and 10 bases lay between the germline ends. Germline values: CDR1 SGHDT, CDR2 YYEEEE. CDR3 in amino acids: CASSLGGTTNQPQHF. CDR3 coding DNA: TGTGCCAGCAGCTTGGGGGGGACAACCAATCAGCCCCAGCATTTT.

This sequence joins TRBV9 and TRBJ1-1; the match to TRBD1 covers 9 bases. The germline CDR1 and CDR2 sequences are SGDLS and YYNGEE. This CDR3 has 17 amino acids. The V and J ends lost 3 bases and 6 bases, in that order; junction bases with no gene match: 15. CDR3 loop: CASSASPGTGFGSEAFF. DNA for the CDR3: TGTGCCAGCAGCGCTAGTCCCGGGACAGGGTTCGGATCTGAAGCTTTCTTT.

The chain links TRBV12-3 or TRBV12-4 to TRBJ2-5, with D hard to call. V was shortened by 2 bases and J by 4 bases, with 8 bases between the two germline ends. This CDR3 has 13 amino acids. The chain's CDR3 is CASSLLVGETQYF. In DNA form, the CDR3 reads TGTGCCAGCAGTTTACTGGTCGGAGAGACCCAGTACTTC.